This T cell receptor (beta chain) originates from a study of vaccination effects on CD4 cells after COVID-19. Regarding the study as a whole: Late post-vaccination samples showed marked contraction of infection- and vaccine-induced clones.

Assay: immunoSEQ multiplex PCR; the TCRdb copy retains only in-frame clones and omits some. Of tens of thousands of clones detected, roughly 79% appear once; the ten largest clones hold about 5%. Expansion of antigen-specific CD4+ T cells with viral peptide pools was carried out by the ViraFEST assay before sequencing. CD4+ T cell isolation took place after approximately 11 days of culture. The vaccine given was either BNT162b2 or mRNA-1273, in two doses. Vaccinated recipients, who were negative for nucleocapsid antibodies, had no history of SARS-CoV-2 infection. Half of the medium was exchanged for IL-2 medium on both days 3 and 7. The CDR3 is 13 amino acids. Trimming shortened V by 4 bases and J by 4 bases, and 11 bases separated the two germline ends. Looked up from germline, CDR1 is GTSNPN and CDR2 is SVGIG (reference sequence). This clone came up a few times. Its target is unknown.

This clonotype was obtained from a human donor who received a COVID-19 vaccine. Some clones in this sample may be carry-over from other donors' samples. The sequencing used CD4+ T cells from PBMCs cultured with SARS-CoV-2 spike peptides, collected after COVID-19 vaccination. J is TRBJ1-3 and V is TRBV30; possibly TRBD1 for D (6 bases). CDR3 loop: CAWNTGLGNTIYF. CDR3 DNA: TGTGCCTGGAACACAGGGTTAGGAAACACCATATATTTT.